The 10 T cell receptor beta chains below all came from one sample that was sequenced in a study of T cells in localized non-small cell lung cancer. Clones were sequenced by immunoSEQ multiplex PCR, and TCRdb holds only the in-frame ones, with some missing. The data contain under 35,000 clones, over 75% of them seen just once; the ten biggest clones take up more than 15%. The sequencing used peripheral blood, collected before any cancer treatment. Receptor source: a male donor aged 60 or over with stage III squamous cell lung carcinoma.

V usage is TRBV7-9 and J usage is TRBJ2-2; possible D gene TRBD2, 6 bases. The germline V and J ends were trimmed by 5 bases and 2 bases, with 15 bases remaining between them. CDR3 size: 16 residues. Germline V gene data show CDR1 as SEHNR and CDR2 as FQNEAQ (reference sequence). The CDR3 DNA is TGTGCCAGCAGCCGCCCCGGGGGAGTTAACACCGGGGAGCTGTTTTTT. Amino acid sequence: CASSRPGGVNTGELFF.

The chain uses TRBV6-5 and TRBJ1-5, with 9 nucleotides matching TRBD1. Germline V gene data show CDR1 as MNHEY and CDR2 as SVGAGI. V was pared by 8 bases and J by 7 bases, with 9 bases of the junction left unmatched. CDR3 length: 14 amino acids. The CDR3 here is CASSRTGVEQPQHF. Here the CDR3 DNA reads TGTGCCAGCTCAAGGACAGGGGTCGAGCAGCCCCAGCATTTT.

This chain links TRBV6-6 with TRBJ1-1, with D maybe TRBD1 (5 bases). Trimming cost V 2 bases and J 5 bases, with 12 bases left between them. The CDR3 spans 14 residues. Germline V lookup: CDR1 MNHNY, CDR2 SVGAGI (reference sequence). CDR3 nucleotides: TGTGCCAGCAGTTACATCGCGGGGACGACTGAAGCTTTCTTT. Amino acids: CASSYIAGTTEAFF.

This sequence joins TRBV28 and TRBJ2-7; D is ambiguous. Germline V CDR1 and CDR2: MDHEN, SYDVKM. This CDR3 contains 16 residues. V was trimmed by 6 bases and J by 2 bases, leaving 20 bases between them. This CDR3 is CASSPSAGSLTYEQYF. The DNA for the CDR3 is TGTGCCAGCAGCCCGAGTGCAGGTTCCCTTACCTACGAGCAGTACTTC.

V and J are TRBV5-5 and TRBJ1-1; tentatively, D is TRBD1 (6 bases). The CDR3 covers 14 residues. Germline V gives CDR1 SGHKS, CDR2 YYEKEE (reference sequence). V shed 4 bases and J shed 11 bases, with 21 bases lying between them. This chain's CDR3 is CASSARADPGAAFF. CDR3 in DNA: TGTGCCAGCAGCGCCAGAGCCGATCCGGGGGCCGCTTTCTTT. Using reference TRBV5-5 and TRBJ1-1 for the parts outside the CDR3, the full variable domain is DAGVTQSPTHLIKTRGQQVTLRCSPISGHKSVSWYQQVLGQGPQFIFQYYEKEERGRGNFPDRFSARQFPNYSSELNVNALLLGDSALYLCASSARADPGAAFFGQGTRLTVV.

The CDR3 nucleotides are TGTGCCAGCAGCTTAGCCTCTAACTATGGCTACACCTTC. Translation gives CASSLASNYGYTF. The chain employs TRBV7-9 and TRBJ1-2; D ambiguous. Germline-derived CDR1 and CDR2 are SEHNR and FQNEAQ (reference sequence). The CDR3 consists of 13 residues. The V end was cut by 0 bases, the J end by 0 bases, with 2 bases between.

This chain uses TRBV10-3 with TRBJ2-5; unclear D gene. Trimming cost V 0 bases and J 0 bases, with 8 bases left between them. The germline V gene encodes CDR1 ENHRY and CDR2 SYGVKD. This CDR3 is 15 amino acids long. The DNA of the CDR3 is TGTGCCATCAGTGAGTCGAAAGGGAACCAAGAGACCCAGTACTTC. This gives the protein CAISESKGNQETQYF.

The chain joins TRBV7-8 to TRBJ1-4, with a possible D match to TRBD1 (5 bases). This CDR3 has 13 residues. V shed 3 bases and J shed 4 bases, with 6 bases lying between them. Germline V gene sequence: CDR1 SGHVS, CDR2 FQNEAQ. CDR3 coding DNA: TGTGCCAGCAGCTTTCAGGGTAATGAAAAACTGTTTTTT. Amino acids: CASSFQGNEKLFF.

The sample holds one count of this clone. The chain links TRBV5-6 to TRBJ2-6; D unresolved. Trimming took 5 bases from V and 1 from J, leaving 10 bases between them. The V gene's germline CDR1 is SGHDT and CDR2 YYEEEE. This CDR3 spans 15 amino acids. CDR3 bases: TGTGCCAGCAGATACGGCCCGTCTGGGGCCAACGTCCTGACTTTC. Protein sequence: CASRYGPSGANVLTF.

The rearrangement uses TRBV7-9 and TRBJ2-5; tentatively, D is TRBD1 (5 bases). The CDR3 totals 15 residues. V dropped 5 bases and J dropped 5 bases, with 18 bases sitting between them. Germline V gene lookup returns CDR1 SEHNR and CDR2 FQNEAQ (reference sequence). The CDR3 is CASSVGLQASETQYF. DNA for the CDR3: TGTGCCAGCAGCGTTGGCCTACAGGCGAGCGAGACCCAGTACTTC.